The next 27 T cell receptor beta chains were all read from a single sample in a study of cytomegalovirus exposure and HLA in healthy donors. Primers: 60 Vbeta forward and 13 Jbeta reverse. Data came from immunoSEQ multiplex PCR; TCRdb stores just in-frame clones and leaves some out. In all, the sample yields some 84,000 clones. Sequenced: PBMCs. The receptor set was obtained from a man in his fifties or sixties in good health and CMV-seronegative.

The rearrangement joins TRBV11-2 to TRBJ2-7; TRBD1 matches at 9 bases. Germline V gene lookup returns CDR1 SGHAT and CDR2 FQNNGV. V was pared by 1 base and J by 3 bases, with 4 bases of the junction left unmatched. The CDR3 contains 15 residues. CDR3 amino acids: CASSLGTGVLYEQYF. The CDR3, as DNA: TGTGCCAGCAGCTTAGGGACAGGGGTACTCTACGAGCAGTACTTC.

V gene TRBV28 combines with J gene TRBJ1-4; 7 bases align to TRBD1. CDR1 is MDHEN and CDR2 is SYDVKM in the germline V gene. V trimming: 6 bases; J trimming: 4 bases; junction bases outside the gene matches: 5. The CDR3 loop spans 14 amino acids. The CDR3 DNA reads TGTGCCAGCAGCGAGGGACAGAATAATGAAAAACTGTTTTTT. This translates into CASSEGQNNEKLFF.

In DNA form, the CDR3 reads TGTGCCAGCAACCCCACAGAGAACACTGAAGCTTTCTTT. As protein: CASNPTENTEAFF. The chain has TRBV7-9 and TRBJ1-1; D ambiguous. The CDR3 is 13 residues long. Germline V gene lookup returns CDR1 SEHNR and CDR2 FQNEAQ (reference sequence). The V end was cut by 7 bases, the J end by 1 base, with 10 bases between.

The rearrangement joins TRBV2 to TRBJ1-2; 7 bases agree with TRBD1. With V trimmed by 6 bases and J by 4 bases, 5 bases remained unmatched. Germline CDR1 SNHLY, CDR2 FYNNEI. The CDR3 covers 13 residues. The CDR3 loop is CASRGDSFYGYTF. In nucleotides, the CDR3 is TGTGCCAGCAGGGGGGACAGCTTCTATGGCTACACCTTC. Complete variable domain (other parts from reference TRBV2 and TRBJ1-2): EPEVTQTPSHQVTQMGQEVILRCVPISNHLYFYWYRQILGQKVEFLVSFYNNEISEKSEIFDDQFSVERPDGSNFTLKIRSTKLEDSAMYFCASRGDSFYGYTFGSGTRLTVV.

This chain links TRBV11-3 with TRBJ1-2; 7 nucleotides line up with TRBD1. The V gene's germline CDR1 is SGHNT and CDR2 YENEEA. The CDR3 extends over 14 amino acids. With V trimmed by 4 bases and J by 0 bases, 2 bases remained unmatched. The chain's CDR3 is CASSYRGPNYGYTF. CDR3 nucleotides: TGTGCCAGCAGCTACAGGGGCCCTAACTATGGCTACACCTTC.

The chain combines TRBV6-6 with TRBJ2-7, with D perhaps matching TRBD2 (5 bases). With 0 bases removed from V and 0 bases from J, the gap between germline ends came to 9 bases. In germline, CDR1 is MNHNY, CDR2 SVGAGI (reference sequence). CDR3 length: 15 residues. DNA of the CDR3: TGTGCCAGCAGTTACTCGACCGGGATCTCCTACGAGCAGTACTTC. It encodes CASSYSTGISYEQYF.

This chain connects TRBV4-3 to TRBJ2-2, with 9 nucleotides matching TRBD1. This CDR3 spans 15 amino acids. The trim removed 3 bases at V and 4 bases at J, leaving 3 bases unmatched. The germline V gene encodes CDR1 LGHNA and CDR2 YSLEER. The CDR3 spells CASSHRDRATGELFF. CDR3 bases: TGCGCCAGCAGCCACCGGGACAGGGCCACCGGGGAGCTGTTTTTT.

The rearrangement joins TRBV11-3 to TRBJ2-7, with unresolved D. CDR1 and CDR2 (germline): SGHNT, YENEEA. Trimming removed 1 base at V and 0 bases at J, with 4 bases between. The CDR3 runs to 13 residues. The DNA of the CDR3 is TGTGCCAGCAGCTTAGGCAGCTCCTACGAGCAGTACTTC. Translating it yields CASSLGSSYEQYF. Full variable domain (rest looked up from reference TRBV11-3 and TRBJ2-7): EAGVVQSPRYKIIEKKQPVAFWCNPISGHNTLYWYLQNLGQGPELLIRYENEEAVDDSQLPKDRFSAERLKGVDSTLKIQPAELGDSAVYLCASSLGSSYEQYFGPGTRLTVT.

This sequence joins TRBV9 and TRBJ1-1, with D possibly being TRBD1 (5 bases). The CDR3 is made up of 14 amino acids. Germline-derived CDR1 and CDR2 are SGDLS and YYNGEE. Between the trimmed V and J ends, which lost 3 bases and 0 bases, there was a span of 9 bases. The CDR3 region is CASSAQVMNTEAFF. In nucleotides, the CDR3 is TGTGCCAGCAGCGCACAGGTTATGAACACTGAAGCTTTCTTT. Variable domain in full (rest from reference TRBV9 and TRBJ1-1): DSGVTQTPKHLITATGQRVTLRCSPRSGDLSVYWYQQSLDQGLQFLIQYYNGEERAKGNILERFSAQQFPDLHSELNLSSLELGDSALYFCASSAQVMNTEAFFGQGTRLTVV.

The rearrangement links TRBV6-5 to TRBJ1-6; D is possibly TRBD1 (6 bases). V lost 7 bases to trimming and J lost 10 bases, with 17 bases between them. The CDR3 has 14 residues. Germline V CDR1 and CDR2: MNHEY, SVGAGI. The CDR3 coding sequence is TGTGCCAGCAAAACAGACCACAGGGCCTCACCCCTCCACTTT. This sequence encodes CASKTDHRASPLHF.

The chain is built from TRBV6-1 and TRBJ2-3, with 8 bases aligning to TRBD1. This CDR3 contains 15 residues. Germline V gene data show CDR1 as MNHNS and CDR2 as SASEGT. Trimming at V came to 6 bases and at J to 2 bases, leaving 7 bases not matched to a gene. The CDR3: CASREDRVYTDTQYF. The CDR3 DNA reads as TGTGCCAGCAGAGAGGACAGGGTGTACACAGATACGCAGTATTTT.

The rearrangement links TRBV7-9 to TRBJ2-7, with TRBD1 matching over 8 bases. J was trimmed by 3 bases and V by 5 bases; bases with no gene match: 6. The CDR3 has 14 amino acids. CDR1 and CDR2 (germline): SEHNR, FQNEAQ (reference sequence). CDR3 in DNA: TGTGCCAGCAGCCTCGGACAGGGTAACTACGAGCAGTACTTC. It translates to CASSLGQGNYEQYF.

A word on this clone: Other DNA variants within this sample encode the same CDR3. The rearrangement uses TRBV29-1 and TRBJ1-5; D is perhaps TRBD1 (5 bases). Germline V gene sequence: CDR1 SQVTM, CDR2 ANQGSEA. V lost 4 bases and J 1 base, leaving 14 bases between the germline ends. This CDR3 region has 15 residues. In DNA form, the CDR3 reads TGCAGCGTTGTTTTCGGGGGGAACAGCAATCAGCCCCAGCATTTT. Residues: CSVVFGGNSNQPQHF.

The V and J genes are TRBV29-1 and TRBJ2-7, with D perhaps matching TRBD1 (6 bases). Germline V gene sequence: CDR1 SQVTM, CDR2 ANQGSEA. The CDR3 is 13 amino acids. Trimming removed 4 bases from V and 3 bases from J, with 13 bases in between. CDR3 protein: CSVGRTENYEQYF. Here the CDR3 DNA reads TGCAGCGTTGGTAGGACAGAAAACTACGAGCAGTACTTC.

This sequence joins TRBV9 and TRBJ2-1; 10 positions match TRBD2. The ends lost 4 bases at V and 0 bases at J; junction bases unmatched: 10. This CDR3 spans 18 amino acids. The V gene's germline CDR1 is SGDLS and CDR2 YYNGEE. The CDR3 loop is CASSPRWVAGGSYNEQFF. CDR3 nucleotides: TGTGCCAGCAGCCCCCGGTGGGTAGCGGGGGGCTCCTACAATGAGCAGTTCTTC.

CDR3 amino acids: CASSLAGQINSPLHF. DNA for the CDR3: TGCGCCAGCAGCTTGGCGGGACAGATTAATTCACCCCTCCACTTT. The chain combines TRBV5-1 with TRBJ1-6; the match to TRBD1 covers 7 bases. The germline V gene has CDR1 SGHRS and CDR2 YFSETQ. Losses at the gene ends were 0 bases for V and 6 bases for J; bases not matched to a gene: 3. This CDR3 contains 15 residues.

The chain combines TRBV15 with TRBJ2-3; weak D call: TRBD1 (6 bases). The CDR3 is made up of 15 amino acids. V shed 1 base and J shed 4 bases, with 12 bases lying between them. Looked up from germline, CDR1 is LNHNV and CDR2 is YYDKDF (reference sequence). CDR3: CATSRGGPVADTQYF. CDR3 bases: TGTGCCACCAGCAGAGGGGGGCCGGTTGCAGATACGCAGTATTTT. The full variable domain, its missing parts supplied by reference TRBV15 and TRBJ2-3, is DAMVIQNPRYQVTQFGKPVTLSCSQTLNHNVMYWYQQKSSQAPKLLFHYYDKDFNNEADTPDNFQSRRPNTSFCFLDIRSPGLGDTAMYLCATSRGGPVADTQYFGPGTRLTVL.

This chain uses TRBV25-1 with TRBJ2-3, with 8 bases identical to TRBD1. The CDR3 has 13 residues. V shed 7 bases and J 4 bases; nucleotides not matched to a gene: 4. Germline CDR1 MGHDK, CDR2 SYGVNS. This CDR3 is CASKLQGADTQYF. The CDR3 DNA follows: TGTGCCAGCAAGCTACAGGGGGCAGATACGCAGTATTTT.

The V call is TRBV7-9, the J call TRBJ1-4; a weak D match, TRBD1 (6 bases). The V end lost 2 bases, the J end lost 4 bases, and 8 bases lay between the germline ends. This CDR3 has 14 residues. Germline V gives CDR1 SEHNR, CDR2 FQNEAQ (reference sequence). CDR3 sequence (DNA): TGTGCCAGCAGCTTAAGACAGGATAATGAAAAACTGTTTTTT. Translating gives CASSLRQDNEKLFF.

J is TRBJ2-3 and V is TRBV19; D perhaps matches TRBD2 (6 bases). Trimming cost V 4 bases and J 3 bases, with 11 bases left between them. This CDR3 has 14 amino acids. The V gene's germline CDR1 is LNHDA and CDR2 SQIVND (reference sequence). CDR3 region: CASSNWRATDTQYF. CDR3 nucleotide sequence: TGTGCCAGTAGTAATTGGAGGGCGACAGATACGCAGTATTTT. Full variable domain (missing parts from reference TRBV19 and TRBJ2-3): DGGITQSPKYLFRKEGQNVTLSCEQNLNHDAMYWYRQDPGQGLRLIYYSQIVNDFQKGDIAEGYSVSREKKESFPLTVTSAQKNPTAFYLCASSNWRATDTQYFGPGTRLTVL.

This chain links TRBV11-3 with TRBJ2-7, with D maybe TRBD1 (6 bases). Trimming shortened V by 9 bases and J by 0 bases, and 15 bases separated the two germline ends. Germline V lookup: CDR1 SGHNT, CDR2 YENEEA. CDR3 length equals 14 residues. The CDR3 nucleotides are TGTGCCAGTCCCACAGGGTTAAGCTCCTACGAGCAGTACTTC. It translates to CASPTGLSSYEQYF. Full variable domain (outside the CDR3, taken from reference TRBV11-3 and TRBJ2-7): EAGVVQSPRYKIIEKKQPVAFWCNPISGHNTLYWYLQNLGQGPELLIRYENEEAVDDSQLPKDRFSAERLKGVDSTLKIQPAELGDSAVYLCASPTGLSSYEQYFGPGTRLTVT.

The rearrangement uses TRBV9 and TRBJ2-1, with D tentatively TRBD1 (6 bases). Trimming took 5 bases from V and 2 from J, leaving 20 bases between them. Germline CDR1 is SGDLS and CDR2 is YYNGEE. CDR3 length: 17 residues. Here the CDR3 DNA reads TGTGCCAGCAGTATCATGGGGACAAGGGGAACCTACAATGAGCAGTTCTTC. Its protein is CASSIMGTRGTYNEQFF.

The rearrangement links TRBV7-9 to TRBJ2-5; a weak D match, TRBD2 (5 bases). The CDR3 totals 16 residues. Trimming took 0 bases from V and 1 from J, leaving 12 bases between them. Germline V gene data show CDR1 as SEHNR and CDR2 as FQNEAQ (reference sequence). The DNA for the CDR3 is TGTGCCAGCAGCTTAGCACGGGGTTTAATCCAAGAGACCCAGTACTTC. Protein product: CASSLARGLIQETQYF.

This chain joins TRBV6-5 and TRBJ1-2, with TRBD1 matching over 7 bases. CDR1 MNHEY and CDR2 SVGAGI come from the germline V gene. The CDR3 extends over 15 amino acids. V dropped 6 bases and J dropped 0; count of bases not matched to a gene: 7. CDR3 loop: CASRRTGGPNYGYTF. In nucleotides, the CDR3 is TGTGCCAGCAGACGGACAGGTGGCCCTAACTATGGCTACACCTTC.

This chain links TRBV6-5 with TRBJ1-2, with D uncertain. Trimming removed 6 bases from V and 5 bases from J, with 13 bases in between. Germline CDR1 MNHEY, CDR2 SVGAGI. The CDR3 loop spans 13 amino acids. The CDR3 sequence is CASSMPTDYGYTF. For the CDR3, the DNA is TGTGCCAGCAGCATGCCCACAGATTATGGCTACACCTTC.

The chain is built from TRBV6-1 and TRBJ1-5, with D unclear. Germline lookup yields CDR1 MNHNS and CDR2 SASEGT. V shed 6 bases and J shed 7 bases, with 10 bases lying between them. This CDR3 contains 12 residues. The CDR3 region is CASRALLQPQHF. The CDR3, as DNA: TGTGCCAGCAGGGCTTTGTTGCAGCCCCAGCATTTT.

J is TRBJ1-3 and V is TRBV4-1; possibly TRBD1 for D (5 bases). The ends were cut back, 0 bases at V and 2 bases at J, with 11 bases in the middle. CDR3 length: 16 residues. Germline CDR1 reads MGHRA; CDR2 reads YSYEKL. CDR3 nucleotides: TGCGCCAGCAGCCAAGATCGGCCAGGGACTGGAAACACCATATATTTT. Translation: CASSQDRPGTGNTIYF.